Presented here are 15 T cell receptor beta chains from one specimen sequenced in a study of Graves' ophthalmopathy and Graves' hyperthyroidism. Amplifying from RNA transcripts, the study obtained TCR beta CDR3 regions. First-round RT-PCR employed HTBI primers, with a second-round multiplex PCR after it. TCRdb processed the multiplex PCR reads anew with MiXCR; each CDR3 protein has one entry. The sample has 500,000 to 700,000 distinct CDR3 sequences, approximately 37% seen once. The sequenced sample was peripheral blood or thyroid tissue (not recorded which). The receptors here all came from an adult man with Graves' hyperthyroidism.

This clonotype was found many times. This sequence joins TRBV29-1 and TRBJ1-3; D is possibly TRBD1 (5 bases). There are 15 residues in the CDR3. V gave up 0 bases and J gave up 4 bases, with 13 bases separating them. Per the germline V gene, CDR1 is SQVTM and CDR2 is ANQGSEA. The CDR3 nucleotides read TGCAGCGTTGAAGATTGGCGGGGGGGAGGAAACACCATATATTTT. Its translation: CSVEDWRGGGNTIYF.

V gene TRBV28 combines with J gene TRBJ1-5; no definite D call. The CDR3 covers 13 residues. The V end was cut by 7 bases, the J end by 0 bases, with 7 bases between. Germline loops: CDR1 MDHEN, CDR2 SYDVKM. The CDR3 sequence is CASTIYSNQPQHF. The CDR3 nucleotides are TGTGCCAGCACCATTTATAGCAATCAGCCCCAGCATTTT.

CDR3 sequence reads: CASSSRDSYYEQYF. The CDR3 nucleotides read TGTGCCAGCAGTTCCCGGGACAGCTACTACGAGCAGTACTTC. This rearrangement joins TRBV12-3 or TRBV12-4 to TRBJ2-7, with 7 bases matching TRBD1. This CDR3 has 14 residues. The J segment lost 3 bases and the V segment lost 4 bases, leaving 6 bases of the junction unmatched.

The rearrangement uses TRBV5-1 and TRBJ2-5, with TRBD1 matching 7 bases. CDR1 is SGHRS and CDR2 is YFSETQ in the germline V gene. V was pared by 4 bases and J by 1 base, with 7 bases of the junction left unmatched. The CDR3 totals 15 residues. The DNA of the CDR3 is TGCGCCAGCAGCGTCGGACAGGCTTCCCAAGAGACCCAGTACTTC. Protein: CASSVGQASQETQYF.

V is TRBV12-3 or TRBV12-4 and J is TRBJ2-4, with D possibly being TRBD2 (5 bases). Trimming pared 1 base from V and 2 bases from J, leaving 9 bases between. The CDR3 extends over 15 amino acids. CDR3 nucleotide sequence: TGTGCCAGCAGTTTAGTATCGGGGACCAAAAACATTCAGTACTTC. Protein sequence: CASSLVSGTKNIQYF.

Comment on this clonotype: The junction shows a germline mismatch at one end, possibly a read error. This sequence joins TRBV20-1 and TRBJ2-7; 11 bases align to TRBD1. The CDR3 is made up of 13 amino acids. The germline V gene encodes CDR1 DFQATT and CDR2 SNEGSKA (reference sequence). The CDR3 region has the DNA TGCAGTGCTAGGGACAGGGGGCAGCTCGAGCAGTGCTTC. As protein: CSARDRGQLEQCF.

V gene TRBV7-9 combines with J gene TRBJ2-3; D ambiguous. Trimming removed 4 bases at V and 4 bases at J, with 3 bases between. In germline, CDR1 is SEHNR, CDR2 FQNEAQ (reference sequence). This CDR3 comprises 11 residues. The CDR3: CASSSPDTQYF. The CDR3 region has the DNA TGTGCCAGCAGCTCTCCAGATACGCAGTATTTT.

The DNA for the CDR3 is TGTGCCAGCAGCTCGGGACCTAATGAAAAACTGTTTTTT. Residues: CASSSGPNEKLFF. The V and J genes are TRBV9 and TRBJ1-4, with D possibly matching TRBD1 (5 bases). Germline CDR1 SGDLS, CDR2 YYNGEE. V gave up 4 bases and J gave up 3 bases, with 7 bases separating them. This CDR3 comprises 13 residues.

This clonotype was seen repeatedly, ten times or more. The rearrangement joins TRBV2 to TRBJ1-1; D call uncertain. The germline V and J ends were trimmed by 5 bases and 2 bases, with 9 bases remaining between them. The CDR3 is 13 amino acids. Germline loops: CDR1 SNHLY, CDR2 FYNNEI. The CDR3 DNA is TGTGCCAGCAGTTTCGACGGTAACACTGAAGCTTTCTTT. This encodes CASSFDGNTEAFF.

This clonotype appeared many times. The V and J genes are TRBV11-1 and TRBJ2-5; TRBD1 agrees at 8 bases. The trim removed 3 bases at V and 2 bases at J, leaving 5 bases unmatched. The CDR3 is 15 amino acids. CDR1 is SGHAT, CDR2 FQDESV, per germline (reference sequence). CDR3 residues: CASSFGQGKQETQYF. Here the CDR3 DNA reads TGTGCCAGCAGCTTCGGACAGGGTAAACAAGAGACCCAGTACTTC.

In the case of this clonotype: This could be a read error, since a much larger clone is one nucleotide away. The chain uses TRBV6-1 and TRBJ2-2; TRBD1 aligns across 8 bases. The CDR3 runs 12 residues. Germline-derived CDR1 and CDR2 are MNHNS and SASEGT. This CDR3 reads CASGPGGGELVF. The CDR3 coding sequence is TGTGCCAGCGGACCAGGGGGCGGGGAGCTGGTTTTT.

This clonotype was counted ten times or more. The DNA of the CDR3 is TGTGCCAGTAGTACTCCGATGGGCCGTCGTCCTGAAGCTTTCTTT. This translates into CASSTPMGRRPEAFF. The chain couples TRBV19 to TRBJ1-1; D remains ambiguous. Germline values: CDR1 LNHDA, CDR2 SQIVND (reference sequence). Trimming took off 4 bases at V and 6 bases at J, with 18 bases between the two ends. The CDR3 is 15 residues long. The full variable domain, in which reference TRBV19 and TRBJ1-1 provide the parts outside the CDR3, is DGGITQSPKYLFRKEGQNVTLSCEQNLNHDAMYWYRQDPGQGLRLIYYSQIVNDFQKGDIAEGYSVSREKKESFPLTVTSAQKNPTAFYLCASSTPMGRRPEAFFGQGTRLTVV.

This clonotype appeared many times. J is TRBJ1-5 and V is TRBV7-9, with 7 bases aligning to TRBD1. Trimming took 4 bases from V and 6 from J; bases not matched to a gene: 3. CDR3 size: 13 residues. Germline-derived CDR1 and CDR2 are SEHNR and FQNEAQ (reference sequence). As DNA, the CDR3 is TGTGCCAGCAGCTCATGGACAGGTCAGCCCCAGCATTTT. It specifies CASSSWTGQPQHF.

This clonotype was counted ten times or more. The chain links TRBV7-9 to TRBJ2-7; D ambiguous. From germline, CDR1 is SEHNR and CDR2 FQNEAQ (reference sequence). Trimming pared 3 bases from V and 1 base from J, leaving 10 bases between. The CDR3 length is 14 residues. CDR3 bases: TGTGCCAGCAGCTTGCCCGGACCTTCCTACGAGCAGTACTTC. Translation gives CASSLPGPSYEQYF. The full variable domain, with the rest looked up from reference TRBV7-9 and TRBJ2-7, is DTGVSQNPRHKITKRGQNVTFRCDPISEHNRLYWYRQTLGQGPEFLTYFQNEAQLEKSRLLSDRFSAERPKGSFSTLEIQRTEQGDSAMYLCASSLPGPSYEQYFGPGTRLTVT.

The genes are TRBV19 and TRBJ2-2; no clear D. This CDR3 spans 14 amino acids. Per germline, CDR1 LNHDA and CDR2 SQIVND (reference sequence). Trimming took off 1 base at V and 7 bases at J, with 10 bases between the two ends. CDR3: CASSIVLSVGELFF. CDR3 DNA sequence: TGTGCCAGTAGTATAGTATTGTCGGTCGGGGAGCTGTTTTTT.